The subject of this entry is one TCR beta chain. Its antigen target is currently unknown. Base qualities were left out, and no much larger clone turns up one base away. The sample comes from a study of cytomegalovirus exposure and HLA in healthy donors (TCRdb year 2017). As for the study more broadly: An earlier analysis of several hundred of the donors reported around 280 Gb of sequence data and some 110 million unique TCR beta sequences obtained from about 170 million T cells. An early release covering around 630 HLA-typed donors comprised approximately 290 gigabases of sequencing data and tens of millions of unique TCR sequences. The genetic ancestry cluster associated with self-reported Caucasian donors included 70% to 85% of the 350 to 500 genotyped donors. The study aimed to test whether signatures of past pathogen exposure could be identified by cataloging public T cell receptors. Using immunosequencing, the study profiled T cell repertoires from 550 to 750 subjects and related those repertoires to cytomegalovirus serostatus. A separate validation cohort of more than 100 different subjects was used in addition to the approximately 640-subject first cohort. High-throughput TCR immunosequencing, statistical association of individual TCRs with disease status, and machine learning were combined to predict cytomegalovirus infection status. A later analysis re-analyzed previously published TCR beta repertoires from several hundred donors and added high-resolution HLA genotyping to study TCR occurrence patterns. Rather than using new phenotypic data, the later analysis identified candidate immune exposures from TCR beta sequences and from how often those sequences occurred across donors. To decide whether each TCR beta V gene segment behaved as functional or pseudogenic, an earlier analysis of some 570 of the donors relied on high-throughput TCR beta sequencing. Donor age, sex, ethnicity and CMV serostatus were compiled together with the repertoire data. Genome-wide SNP genotypes for about 60% of the 666 donors were used in a later genetic analysis, which treated that subset as a discovery cohort. All discovery cohort repertoires had been generated using a single sequencing platform. HLA typing covered class I and class II loci at four-digit resolution. The number of donors typed differed by locus, with roughly 629-640 for A, B, C, DRB1 and DQB1, around 560 for DQA1, 600 to 610 for DPA1, and about 450 for DPB1. Roughly 5 DR-DQ haplotypes were treated as single units for association and clustering because of strong linkage in the cohort. On average, over 200,000 unique TCR beta nucleotide sequences were sequenced per donor among 398 genotyped donors of the cohort, with roughly 18% of those sequences being non-productive.

In total, over 600 healthy bone marrow donors made up the cohort. All cohort members were sampled while nominally healthy, although unrecorded immune exposures were likely present. The donor tested CMV seronegative and was one of the 352 seronegative cohort members. Each donor provided a peripheral blood sample, and peripheral blood mononuclear cells were used for TCR beta sequencing. The Qiagen DNeasy Blood Extraction Kit was used to extract genomic DNA from the blood cell samples. What the research found in general, with its limitations: CMV serostatus was the only immune exposure information available for the cohort. The classifier was reported to diagnose cytomegalovirus status with high specificity and sensitivity in both the original cohort and the validation cohort. A later analysis found that TCR association rates varied across HLA loci, with DRB1 alleles showing the most associated TCRs and HLA-C alleles the fewest. The authors suggested that the approach could potentially be extended to other disease states and immunological phenotypes. The presence/absence analyses assumed that sequencing depth was roughly uniform across donors, and that assumption may not be true. When HLA alleles, especially DR and DQ, strongly co-occurred, attributing TCR associations to individual alleles was difficult. Broadly in line with IMGT annotations, most TCR beta V segments showed up in productive rearrangements about 90% or about 30% of the time in an earlier analysis of several hundred of the donors. Some IMGT-functional V segments, including TRBV6-2 and TRBV6-3, could not be told apart with the 87-base-pair reads, so those segments were excluded. In a later analysis, HLA-associated TCR beta chains were found to be more clonally expanded and to have lower generation probabilities than equally common non-associated chains. A later genetic analysis reported fewer N-insertions in productive TCRs among donors in an Asian-associated ancestry cluster than the roughly 670-donor mean. Most TCR sequences were observed very rarely across donors, whereas some public TCRs were present in many individuals. A later analysis found that most CMV-associated TCR beta chains appeared HLA-restricted, with HLA associations seemingly driven largely by CMV exposure. A few of the identified cytomegalovirus-associated TCR beta chains were confirmed in vitro to be specific for cytomegalovirus antigens. This cohort had only TCR beta chains sequenced, and the lack of alpha or paired-chain data limited which features could be detected. Several of the top co-occurrence clusters appeared to be linked to parvovirus B19, influenza, CMV and Epstein-Barr virus, according to a later analysis. A further reported finding was that TCR beta sequences accurately predicted the HLA-A and HLA-B alleles for most subjects in the first cohort. Seventeen rarely observed V segments, including chromosome 9 orphons, were excluded from the earlier analysis of 550 to 700 of the donors because counts were too low. The study listed over 150 TCR beta chains as associated with cytomegalovirus. Because some donors lacked HLA typing at each locus, the association tests relied only on the typed subset. Linkage disequilibrium might explain the correlated functional status among segregating V segments, but an unknown experimental factor could not be excluded. A cluster of highly shared sequence variants was judged likely to be a technical artifact of the sequencing pipeline. In a later analysis, about 16,000 TCR beta sequences were associated with specific HLA alleles at a false discovery rate of 0.05. In a later genetic analysis, a missense DCLRE1C variant was associated with V-gene and J-gene trimming of TCR beta chains, and the association was replicated in an independent cohort.

V trim: 1 base; J trim: 14 bases; unmatched bases: 11. The CDR3 has 15 amino acids, counting the end cysteine and phenylalanine. Left in the record is the CDR3 DNA by itself, 45 bases read in frame from the first base. The germline V gene specifies SGHRS as CDR1 and YFSETQ as CDR2. The method was the immunoSEQ multiplex PCR assay. The multiplex PCR relied on a mix of 60 forward primers for TCR Vbeta segments and 13 reverse primers for TCR Jbeta segments. Amplification of the CDR3 region of rearranged TCR beta genes was performed with a multiplex PCR assay on genomic DNA. The amplified TCR beta libraries were sequenced on the Illumina HiSeq System as 87-base-pair reads. The authors processed their data as follows. In a later analysis, 77 million or so unique TCR beta chains were counted across the 650 to 750 repertoires, and roughly 11 million of these chains were shared by at least two donors. Raw reads were error-corrected and collapsed into unique sequences with a nearest-neighbor algorithm that merged closely related sequences to remove PCR and sequencing errors. Alignment of CDR3 sequences to IMGT reference sequences was used to assign V, D and J gene segments. For a sequence to be retained, a match of at least six nucleotides to both a V gene segment and a J gene segment was required. A rearrangement counted as productive if the CDR3 had no stop codons and remained in frame with V and J, and every other rearrangement counted as non-productive. CDR3 was defined by IMGT convention, running from the second conserved V-encoded cysteine to the conserved J-encoded phenylalanine. The earlier analysis of some 600 of the donors excluded sequences that lacked an unambiguous match to a single V gene segment. In an earlier analysis of around 600 of the donors, V segments were called functional above 56.7% productive rearrangements and were called segregating when the between-donor standard deviation exceeded 5%. To diagnose cytomegalovirus status from the catalog of TCR beta chain sequences, a statistical classification framework was built. In a later analysis, V and J genes were assigned by comparing TCR nucleotide sequences against IMGT/GENE-DB human TR gene sequences. The TCRdist pipeline was used in a later analysis to assign CDR3 sequences and most-parsimonious VDJ recombination scenarios. In a later analysis, each TCR beta chain was defined by its CDR3 amino acid sequence together with its V-gene family, and reads lacking a unique V-gene family were excluded. As a way to deal with suspected cross-contamination and a sequencing artifact, a later analysis dropped nearly 600 nucleotide sequences that were highly shared and had low generation probability. For each public chain, a later analysis derived a clonal expansion index from normalized ranks of inferred template counts within each repertoire. Generation probabilities in a later analysis came from a VDJ recombination model fitted to out-of-frame rearrangements, and those results were checked against IGoR. A later analysis scored TCR-TCR, TCR-HLA and TCR-CMV co-occurrence with hypergeometric tests, applying a repertoire-size bias correction to TCR pairs. In a later analysis, false discovery rates were estimated by permuting HLA or CMV assignments 20 times. In a later analysis, co-occurring TCRs were grouped using DBSCAN, with TCRdist sequence similarity added in when clustering inside HLA-allele-positive subsets. Repertoires with fewer than 30,000 or more than 120,000 public chains were left out of co-occurrence clustering, as were several repertoires with anomalous nucleotide sharing. This is the immuneACCESS table as TCRdb keeps it, with only in-frame sequences that have V and J called. A part of the clones is gone; compared with another copy, unresolved V genes explain less than half, and the rest is unexplained. D and trimming were read from the DNA, whereas the V and J calls and clone size are those reported in that table. This sample holds about 130,000 clones; 65% to 85% were observed only once. Jointly, the top ten make up roughly 1.8% of the sample.

Material: PBMCs. The chain joins TRBV5-1 to TRBJ2-3, with 12 central nucleotides matching TRBD2. This TCR was recovered from a woman aged 40 to 49 in good health and CMV-seronegative. The CDR3 protein: CASSLSGLAGGPRYF. The DNA reads TGCGCCAGCAGCTTGTCGGGGCTAGCGGGAGGGCCAAGGTATTTT.